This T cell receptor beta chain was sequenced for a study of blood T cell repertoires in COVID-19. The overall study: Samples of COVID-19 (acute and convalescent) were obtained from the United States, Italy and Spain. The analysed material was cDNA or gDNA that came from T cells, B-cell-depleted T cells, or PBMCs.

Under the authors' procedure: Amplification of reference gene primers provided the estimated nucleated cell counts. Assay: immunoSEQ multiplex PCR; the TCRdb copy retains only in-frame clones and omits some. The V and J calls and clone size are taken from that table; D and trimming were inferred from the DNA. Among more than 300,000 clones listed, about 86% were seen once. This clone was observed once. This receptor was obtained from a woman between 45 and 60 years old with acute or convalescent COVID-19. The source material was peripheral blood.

CDR3 loop: CASRVQGADGYTF. Written as DNA, the CDR3 is TGTGCCAGCAGGGTACAGGGGGCGGATGGCTACACCTTC. This chain connects TRBV12-3 or TRBV12-4 to TRBJ1-2; TRBD1 agrees at 9 bases. The length of the CDR3 is 13 residues. The junction had 5 bases not matched to a gene; V was cut back by 6 bases and J by 6 bases.